This TCR beta chain was recorded in a study of T cell changes during pregnancy in multiple sclerosis. This table comes from immunoSEQ multiplex PCR, and its TCRdb copy is limited to in-frame clones, with some not included. Found here are about 43,000 clones, roughly 88% of them singletons; the top ten hold around 4.7%. From germline, CDR1 is SGHKS and CDR2 YYEKEE (reference sequence). The J segment lost 1 base and the V segment lost 2 bases, leaving 7 bases of the junction unmatched. The CDR3 covers 16 residues. This clonotype was obtained from a female donor in good health, enrolled as a control in a pregnancy study. The input for sequencing was peripheral blood, taken in the second trimester of pregnancy. This sequence joins TRBV5-5 and TRBJ1-1; TRBD1 agrees at 8 bases. CDR3 loop: CASSLSGDRRNTEAFF. CDR3 nucleotides: TGTGCCAGCAGCTTATCAGGGGACAGGAGGAACACTGAAGCTTTCTTT.